Included here is one T cell receptor (beta chain) sequence, with context. These data come from a study of control samples from healthy donors and cancer patients. Measured with immunoSEQ multiplex PCR; TCRdb has only the in-frame clones, and not every one. The sample yields 100,000 to 150,000 clones, about nine tenths seen once. Germline V gene lookup returns CDR1 LNHNV and CDR2 YYDKDF (reference sequence). The CDR3 is 13 residues long. J was trimmed by 5 bases and V by 3 bases; bases with no gene match: 0. Sequenced: blood. The receptor was derived from a man aged 35 to 55 in good health. The gene calls are TRBV15 and TRBJ2-1, with 8 bases identical to TRBD1. The CDR3 region has the DNA TGTGCCACCAGCAGGGACAGGGACAATGAGCAGTTCTTC. The encoded protein is CATSRDRDNEQFF.